This T cell receptor (beta chain) is drawn from a study of cytomegalovirus exposure and HLA in healthy donors. This CDR3 contains 14 residues. Germline V gene data show CDR1 as SGHVS and CDR2 as FQNEAQ. The V end was cut by 3 bases, the J end by 1 base, with 9 bases between. Donors sampled were nominally healthy, though unrecorded immune exposures were likely. PCR used 60 Vbeta primers and 13 Jbeta primers. Original analysis: Later, an analysis found some 80 million unique TCR beta chains, and approximately 10 million of these were shared. Sequencing used immunoSEQ multiplex PCR; TCRdb keeps in-frame clones, though not all of them. V and J calls and clone size come straight from that table; D and trimming were deduced from the DNA. Of 200,000 to 250,000 clones listed, around four fifths were seen once; the top ten hold 2.5% to 3.5%.

The material sequenced was PBMCs. The chain recombines TRBV7-8 with TRBJ1-1; no definite D call. The TCR sequence derives from a woman aged 35 to 49 in good health and CMV-seronegative. CDR3 protein: CASSFSRPNTEAFF. The CDR3 bases are TGTGCCAGCAGCTTTAGCCGACCGAACACTGAAGCTTTCTTT.